The clone carrying this TCR beta chain was detected many times. Its antigen is not identified. At one end the junction does not follow the germline gene, possibly because of a read error. Together with a sample-barcoded 5' primer, a J-beta primer mix was included in a second PCR lasting about 6 to 12 cycles. TCRdb recomputed calls from the 5' RACE reads with MiXCR, one row per CDR3 protein. The sample yields about 1.7 million distinct CDR3 sequences, 28% seen once. These data originate in a study of blood T cells in healthy people across ages. Study in general: Template-switching capture recovered about one barcoded beta molecule per two T cells.

Whenever a sample was processed, at least 7 million PBMCs were isolated. Broader study findings: Age showed a roughly linear inverse relationship with TCR beta diversity per million T cells.

CDR3 size: 13 residues. Germline V gene data show CDR1 as SGHTA and CDR2 as FQGNSA. V and J are TRBV7-2 and TRBJ2-7, with 9 bases aligning to TRBD1. Sample: blood. This TCR derives from a woman aged 25-40 years in good health. The CDR3 spells CASSLDRGYEQYF. CDR3 nucleotides: TGCGCCAGCAGCTTGGACAGGGGCTACGAGCAGTACTTC. Filled out from reference TRBV7-2 and TRBJ2-7, the complete variable domain reads GAGVSQSPSNKVTEKGKDVELRCDPISGHTALYWYRQSLGQGLEFLIYFQGNSAPDKSGLPSDRFSAERTGGSVSTLTIQRTQQEDSAVYLCASSLDRGYEQYFGPGTRLTVT.